This TCR beta chain was obtained from a study of blood T cell repertoires in COVID-19. About the study: The analysed material was cDNA or gDNA that came from T cells, B-cell-depleted T cells, or PBMCs.

This table comes from immunoSEQ multiplex PCR, and its TCRdb copy is limited to in-frame clones, with some not included. Of 250,000 to 300,000 clones in the sample, roughly 89% were seen once. The CDR3 sequence is 15 residues long. CDR1 and CDR2 from the germline V gene are SGHRS and YFSETQ. V dropped 0 bases and J dropped 7 bases, with 16 bases sitting between them. This chain joins TRBV5-1 and TRBJ1-2, with D possibly TRBD1 on 6 matching bases. Material: peripheral blood. The source is a woman aged 60-70 years with COVID-19, enrolled during active disease. CDR3 bases: TGCGCCAGCAGCTTGGATCAGGGGCGCATCGGTGGCTACACCTTC. This sequence encodes CASSLDQGRIGGYTF.